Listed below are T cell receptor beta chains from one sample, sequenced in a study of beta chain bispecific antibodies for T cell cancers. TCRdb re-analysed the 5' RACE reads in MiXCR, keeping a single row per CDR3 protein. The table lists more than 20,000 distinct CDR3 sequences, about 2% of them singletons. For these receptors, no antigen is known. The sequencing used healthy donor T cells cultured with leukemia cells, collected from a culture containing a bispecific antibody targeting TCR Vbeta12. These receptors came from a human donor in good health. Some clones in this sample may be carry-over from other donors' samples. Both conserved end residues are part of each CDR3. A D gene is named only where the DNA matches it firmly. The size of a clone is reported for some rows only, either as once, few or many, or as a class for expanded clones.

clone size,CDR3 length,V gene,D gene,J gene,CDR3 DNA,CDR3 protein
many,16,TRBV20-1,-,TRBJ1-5,TGCAGTGCTAGAAGGGGTTGGGTTCCCCGGGTCCAGCCCCAGCATTTT,CSARRGWVPRVQPQHF
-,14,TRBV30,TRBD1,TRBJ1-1,TGTGCCTGGAGTGTAACAGGGGCCTACACTGAAGCTTTCTTT,CAWSVTGAYTEAFF
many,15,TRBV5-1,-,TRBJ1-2,TGCGCCAGCAGTGAGGGAACCAACATCCCCTATGGCTACACCTTC,CASSEGTNIPYGYTF
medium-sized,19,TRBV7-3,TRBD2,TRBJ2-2,TGTGCCAGCAGCTTGGGGACTAGCGGGCCCAGGCGGAGCACCGGGGAGCTGTTTTTT,CASSLGTSGPRRSTGELFF
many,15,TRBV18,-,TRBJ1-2,TGTGCCAGCTCACCAGAGCGTGACAGAGCCTATGGCTACACCTTC,CASSPERDRAYGYTF
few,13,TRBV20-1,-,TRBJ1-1,TGCAGTTTCCGAATACAGGGTGGCACTGAAGCTTTCTTT,CSFRIQGGTEAFF
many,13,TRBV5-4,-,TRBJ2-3,TGTGCCAGCAGCAGACAGAGCACAGATACGCAGTATTTT,CASSRQSTDTQYF
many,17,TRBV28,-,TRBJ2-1,TGTGCCAGCAGTTATCCCCTCGGGGCAGGGAGCGACAATGAGCAGTTCTTC,CASSYPLGAGSDNEQFF
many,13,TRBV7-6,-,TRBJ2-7,TGTGCCAGCAGCTCCTTGTCTACCTACGAGCAGTACTTC,CASSSLSTYEQYF
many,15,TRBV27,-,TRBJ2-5,TGTGCCAGCAGTTTTGGTCGACAGCTTCAAGAGACCCAGTACTTC,CASSFGRQLQETQYF
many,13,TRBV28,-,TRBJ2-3,TGTGCCAGCACCCGGACAATCACAGATACGCAGTATTTT,CASTRTITDTQYF
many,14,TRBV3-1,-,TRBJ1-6,TGTGCCAGTTCCACACAATCCGCTGCCGGGACTCTCCACTTT,CASSTQSAAGTLHF
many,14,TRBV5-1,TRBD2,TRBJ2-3,TGCGCCAGCAGCAGAGGACTAGATCCAGATACGCAGTATTTT,CASSRGLDPDTQYF
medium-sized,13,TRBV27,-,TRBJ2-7,TGTGCCAGCAGTTTGAGGGAGTGGCACGAGCAGTACTTC,CASSLREWHEQYF
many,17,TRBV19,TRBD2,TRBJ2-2,TGTGCCAGTAGTATAAGATTAGGGGACTACAACACCGGGGAGCTGTTTTTT,CASSIRLGDYNTGELFF
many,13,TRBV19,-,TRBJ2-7,TGTGCCAGTAGTATGGAGAGGGGCGACGAGCAGTACTTC,CASSMERGDEQYF
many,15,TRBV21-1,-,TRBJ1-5,TGTGCCAGCAGCAAAGGAAGGGACAGCAATCAGCCCCAGCATTTT,CASSKGRDSNQPQHF
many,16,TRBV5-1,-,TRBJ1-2,TGCGCCAGCAGCTTGGAGCAGCTCGGGGCTAACTATGGCTACACCTTC,CASSLEQLGANYGYTF